This T cell receptor (beta chain) was recovered during a study of T cell responses to AZD1222 COVID-19 vaccine. With respect to this clone: Its antigen is as yet unknown.

Study-wide results and caveats: Females outnumbered males among donors, who were mostly white British; clonal diversity was possibly underestimated. Dominant at 160-218 and 743-854, vaccine-associated CD4 TCRs also spanned spike.

The repertoire was sequenced with immunoSEQ multiplex PCR; TCRdb's copy has only in-frame clones and lacks some. The top ten hold approximately 22% of the sample, which has 45,000 to 55,000 clones, more than 60% seen once. The V segment lost 6 bases and the J segment 0 bases; nucleotides outside the gene matches: 4. Germline V lookup: CDR1 SNHLY, CDR2 FYNNEI. This CDR3 region has 15 residues. This sample comprised peripheral blood, obtained on day 0 of MenACWY control vaccination. The chain uses TRBV2 and TRBJ1-4; 7 bases line up with TRBD1. This TCR derives from an adult in good health. In DNA, the CDR3 is TGTGCCAGCAGGAACAGGGGATCAACTAATGAAAAACTGTTTTTT. It translates to CASRNRGSTNEKLFF.